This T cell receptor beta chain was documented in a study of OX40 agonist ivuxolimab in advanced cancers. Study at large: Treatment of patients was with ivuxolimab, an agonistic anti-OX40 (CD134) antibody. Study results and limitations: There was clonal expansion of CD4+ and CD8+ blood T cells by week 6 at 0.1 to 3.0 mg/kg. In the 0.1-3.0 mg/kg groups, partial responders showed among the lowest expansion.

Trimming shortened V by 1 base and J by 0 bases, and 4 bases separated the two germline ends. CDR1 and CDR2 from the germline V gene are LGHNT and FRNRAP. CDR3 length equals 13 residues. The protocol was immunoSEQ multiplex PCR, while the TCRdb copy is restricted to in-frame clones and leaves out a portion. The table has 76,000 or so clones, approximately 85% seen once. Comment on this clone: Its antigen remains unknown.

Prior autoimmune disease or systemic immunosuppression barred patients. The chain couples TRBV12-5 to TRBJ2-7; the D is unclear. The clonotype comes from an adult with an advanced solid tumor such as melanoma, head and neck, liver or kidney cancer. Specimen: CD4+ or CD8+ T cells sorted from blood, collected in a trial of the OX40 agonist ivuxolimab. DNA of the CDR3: TGTGCTAGTGGTTTGGACAGCTCCTACGAGCAGTACTTC. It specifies CASGLDSSYEQYF.